Listed below are T cell receptor beta chains from one sample, sequenced in a study of post-analysis software for immune sequencing data. TCRdb redid the calling of the PCR reads with MiXCR, one entry per CDR3 protein. The table lists a few hundred thousand distinct CDR3 sequences, approximately 33% of them singletons. Sample: blood. The receptor set was obtained from a girl aged 5 to 17 with multiple sclerosis. Each CDR3 is given with its conserved first and last residue. D genes are given only for firm matches.

J gene | D gene | V gene | CDR3 protein
TRBJ2-2 | NA | TRBV6-5 | CASSYSLTGELFF
TRBJ2-5 | TRBD1 | TRBV7-9 | CASIPRGTGSNEQYF
NA | NA | TRBV12-3/TRBV12-4 | CASSFGVGRETQYF
TRBJ2-3 | NA | TRBV27 | CASSDGGTSTDTQYF
TRBJ1-1 | TRBD1 | TRBV30 | CAWSGQGDPRAFF
TRBJ1-6 | TRBD1 | TRBV12-3/TRBV12-4 | CASSLDRDNSPLHF
TRBJ1-1 | TRBD1 | TRBV4-1 | CASSHPGGRTEAFF
TRBJ2-7 | NA | TRBV12-3/TRBV12-4 | CASSPIQGIFLSSSYEQYF
TRBJ1-2 | TRBD1 | TRBV20-1 | CSASGDRGNYGYTF
NA | NA | TRBV3-1 | CASSQKGGPSEQYF
TRBJ2-3 | NA | TRBV10-3 | CAISADNESTDTQYF
TRBJ1-2 | NA | TRBV7-8 | CASSLATRGTTANYTF
TRBJ1-1 | NA | TRBV4-2 | CASSPSTPFRVEAFF
TRBJ2-1 | TRBD2 | TRBV12-3/TRBV12-4 | CASSLRTLGLAGENEQFF
TRBJ2-7 | TRBD2 | TRBV20-1 | CSAAGLRSYEQYF
TRBJ1-6 | NA | TRBV10-3 | CAISEGSGLRNSPLHF
TRBJ2-5 | TRBD2 | TRBV5-1 | CASSSGLAGGPMETQYF
TRBJ1-2 | TRBD1 | TRBV28 | CASSRRGQAYGYTF
TRBJ1-1 | NA | TRBV10-2 | CASSGLLNTEAFF
NA | NA | TRBV4-3 | CASSQYTGNYEQYF
TRBJ1-5 | NA | TRBV3-1 | CASSQEPLTSSNQPQHF
TRBJ2-7 | TRBD1 | TRBV12-3/TRBV12-4 | CASSPRTGDSYYSYEQYF
TRBJ2-4 | NA | TRBV7-2 | CASSSANIQYF
NA | TRBD2 | TRBV12-3/TRBV12-4 | CASSPSGGAWTYEQYF
TRBJ1-4 | NA | TRBV6-5 | CASSYLGEKLFF
TRBJ2-1 | NA | TRBV29-1 | CSVDSGWAGLRNNEQFF
NA | TRBD1 | TRBV27 | CASSLDRANEQYF
TRBJ2-6 | NA | TRBV7-9 | CASSTYRAGTNVLTF
TRBJ2-1 | NA | TRBV20-1 | CSATREWGGARNEQFF
TRBJ1-2 | TRBD1 | TRBV20-1 | CSAEGTGSPYGYTF
TRBJ1-2 | NA | TRBV29-1 | CSVGGGAYGYTF
TRBJ2-1 | NA | TRBV11-1 | CASSLVAGRGNEQFF
TRBJ2-7 | NA | TRBV25-1 | CASSVGVNSYEQYF
TRBJ2-7 | NA | TRBV6-2/TRBV6-3 | CASSQDTGREQYF
TRBJ2-6 | NA | TRBV7-2 | CASSLWDSGANVLTF
TRBJ2-3 | NA | TRBV7-9 | CASSLTSAFGTDTQYF
TRBJ2-5 | NA | TRBV7-9 | CASSASGDFGWETQYF
TRBJ1-2 | NA | TRBV6-5 | CASSYSLVGNYGYTF
TRBJ2-5 | TRBD2 | TRBV12-3/TRBV12-4 | CASSRSSGVLQETQYF
TRBJ1-2 | NA | TRBV20-1 | CSARDVQAPRDGYTF
TRBJ2-3 | NA | TRBV6-4 | CASSGSGDTQYF
TRBJ2-3 | TRBD2 | TRBV7-3 | CASSKSGGSTDTQYF
TRBJ2-5 | NA | TRBV11-2 | CASSLEGHGGADEQYF
TRBJ2-3 | NA | TRBV12-3/TRBV12-4 | CASTAGGTHTDTQYF
TRBJ2-7 | NA | TRBV29-1 | CSVGLILGSLTPGYEQYF
TRBJ2-1 | TRBD2 | TRBV20-1 | CSASKPGLAGRNEQFF
TRBJ1-1 | NA | TRBV7-2 | CASSSGRRDMNTEAFF
TRBJ2-1 | NA | TRBV6-5 | CASSQTPEANEQFF
TRBJ2-5 | TRBD2 | TRBV20-1 | CSARDFAAGVETQYF
TRBJ2-7 | NA | TRBV6-1 | CASSKLDYEQYF
TRBJ2-6 | NA | TRBV7-3 | CASTLDPSGANVLTF
TRBJ2-2 | TRBD1 | TRBV5-1 | CASSPGRQGGVMNTGELFF
TRBJ2-3 | NA | TRBV10-3 | CAISESGMDISTDTQYF
TRBJ2-1 | NA | TRBV7-3 | CASSPIGGYEQFF
TRBJ2-7 | NA | TRBV27 | CASSYRVGYEQYF
TRBJ2-1 | NA | TRBV27 | CASTTWRGRNYNEQFF
TRBJ2-1 | NA | TRBV2 | CASTSLVSYNEQFF
TRBJ1-5 | NA | TRBV7-2 | CASSSPGPMGWAQHF
TRBJ2-1 | NA | TRBV20-1 | CSAREWVSPHEQFF
TRBJ2-1 | NA | TRBV6-1 | CASSPRTVLRNNEQFF